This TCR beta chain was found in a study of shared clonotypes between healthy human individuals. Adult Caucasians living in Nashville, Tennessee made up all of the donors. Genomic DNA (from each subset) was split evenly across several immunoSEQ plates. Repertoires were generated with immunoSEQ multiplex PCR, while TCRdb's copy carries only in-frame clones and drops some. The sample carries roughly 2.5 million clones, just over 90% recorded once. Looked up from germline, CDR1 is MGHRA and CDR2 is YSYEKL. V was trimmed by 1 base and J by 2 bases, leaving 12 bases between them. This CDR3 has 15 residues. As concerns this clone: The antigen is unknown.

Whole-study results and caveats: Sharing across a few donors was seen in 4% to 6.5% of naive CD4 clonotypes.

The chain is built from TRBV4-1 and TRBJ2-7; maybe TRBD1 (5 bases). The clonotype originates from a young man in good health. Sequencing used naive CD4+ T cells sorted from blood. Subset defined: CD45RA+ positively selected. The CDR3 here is CASSQGQGYTYEQYF. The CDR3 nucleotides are TGCGCCAGCAGCCAAGGGCAGGGCTATACCTACGAGCAGTACTTC.